A selection of T cell receptor beta chains follows, all from one sample in a study of T cell repertoires in cytomegalovirus infection. MiXCR, applied by TCRdb to the reads, yields one record per CDR3 protein. The table includes some 350,000 distinct CDR3 sequences, 25% to 35% detected once. Their antigens are not known. The sample in question was cultured PBMCs, obtained from culture after CMV antigen stimulation. The receptors were sampled from a human donor in good health (CMV status not recorded). Some clones in this sample may be carry-over from other donors' samples. Both conserved end residues are part of each CDR3. Each record gives: J gene, D gene, V gene, clone size, CDR3 protein, CDR3 DNA. D genes are given only for firm matches. The listing skips clone size in some rows; elsewhere it reads once, few, many or a size class.

J: TRBJ2-1; D: TRBD2; V: TRBV19; size: few; CDR3: CASSPLLAGGTNNEQFF; DNA: TGTGCCAGTAGTCCGCTCCTAGCGGGAGGTACCAACAATGAGCAGTTCTTC
J: TRBJ2-7; D: NA; V: TRBV7-9; size: NA; CDR3: CASSPTYYEQYF; DNA: TGTGCCAGCAGTCCTACTTACTACGAGCAGTACTTC
J: TRBJ2-5; D: NA; V: TRBV7-4; size: many; CDR3: CASSLDRNQETQYF; DNA: TGTGCCAGCAGCCTCGACAGAAATCAAGAGACCCAGTACTTC
J: TRBJ1-2; D: NA; V: TRBV12-3/TRBV12-4; size: many; CDR3: CASSGYRELSGYTF; DNA: TGTGCCAGCAGCGGTTACAGGGAACTCTCTGGCTACACCTTC
J: TRBJ2-2; D: NA; V: TRBV12-3/TRBV12-4; size: few; CDR3: CASIPSNSNTGELFF; DNA: TGTGCCAGCATCCCATCGAACTCGAACACCGGGGAGCTGTTTTTT
J: TRBJ2-5; D: NA; V: TRBV7-6; size: NA; CDR3: CASSLGTLGETQYF; DNA: TGTGCCAGCAGCTTGGGGACTCTCGGGGAGACCCAGTACTTC
J: TRBJ2-1; D: TRBD2; V: TRBV7-3; size: NA; CDR3: CASSSPPGLANYNEQFF; DNA: TGTGCCAGCAGCTCACCACCTGGACTAGCGAACTACAATGAGCAGTTCTTC
J: TRBJ2-1; D: TRBD2; V: TRBV4-2; size: few; CDR3: CASSQDWTSSYNEQFF; DNA: TGTGCCAGCAGCCAAGATTGGACTAGCTCCTACAATGAGCAGTTCTTC
J: TRBJ2-5; D: NA; V: TRBV15; size: NA; CDR3: CATSRDRGVGETQYF; DNA: TGTGCCACCAGCAGAGATAGGGGGGTAGGAGAGACCCAGTACTTC
J: TRBJ2-3; D: NA; V: TRBV7-2; size: many; CDR3: CASSLGQHASTDTQYF; DNA: TGTGCCAGCAGCCTGGGGCAACACGCTAGCACAGATACGCAGTATTTT
J: TRBJ1-1; D: TRBD1; V: TRBV4-1; size: NA; CDR3: CASSQDPGGLAFF; DNA: TGCGCCAGCAGCCAAGATCCAGGGGGTTTGGCTTTCTTT
J: TRBJ1-2; D: NA; V: TRBV25-1; size: NA; CDR3: CASSAGTPYGYTF; DNA: TGTGCCAGCAGTGCCGGGACACCTTATGGCTACACCTTC
J: TRBJ1-1; D: NA; V: TRBV7-2; size: few; CDR3: CASSLAQISSEAFF; DNA: TGTGCCAGCAGCTTAGCACAGATCTCTTCTGAAGCTTTCTTT
J: TRBJ1-1; D: NA; V: TRBV5-6; size: few; CDR3: CASSFWWATEAFF; DNA: TGTGCCAGCAGCTTCTGGTGGGCCACTGAAGCTTTCTTT
J: TRBJ2-2; D: NA; V: TRBV20-1; size: NA; CDR3: CSAYDLTGELFF; DNA: TGCAGTGCTTACGATTTGACCGGGGAGCTGTTTTTT
J: TRBJ1-5; D: NA; V: TRBV11-2; size: NA; CDR3: CASSFARSEVQPQHF; DNA: TGTGCCAGCAGCTTCGCCCGGAGCGAGGTTCAGCCCCAGCATTTT
J: TRBJ1-2; D: NA; V: TRBV19; size: few; CDR3: CASEHRVNYGYTF; DNA: TGTGCCAGTGAACACAGGGTTAACTATGGCTACACCTTC
J: TRBJ1-1; D: NA; V: TRBV6-5; size: NA; CDR3: CASSYSGRLNTEAFF; DNA: TGTGCCAGCAGTTACTCGGGCAGATTGAACACTGAAGCTTTCTTT
J: TRBJ1-4; D: NA; V: TRBV7-6; size: many; CDR3: CASSPGDREKLFF; DNA: TGTGCCAGCAGCCCGGGGGATCGCGAAAAACTGTTTTTT
J: TRBJ1-1; D: NA; V: TRBV20-1; size: few; CDR3: CSASSGSPEAFF; DNA: TGCAGTGCCTCCTCGGGGAGCCCTGAAGCTTTCTTT
J: TRBJ1-3; D: NA; V: TRBV7-9; size: NA; CDR3: CASSERAEKPGNTIYF; DNA: TGTGCCAGCAGCGAAAGGGCCGAGAAACCTGGAAACACCATATATTTT
J: TRBJ2-1; D: NA; V: TRBV6-8; size: few; CDR3: CASSYGRQPRLNEQFF; DNA: TGTGCCAGCAGTTACGGTAGACAGCCTAGACTCAATGAGCAGTTCTTC
J: TRBJ2-1; D: NA; V: TRBV20-1; size: NA; CDR3: CSARSGSTYNEQFF; DNA: TGCAGTGCTAGATCCGGGTCCACCTACAATGAGCAGTTCTTC
J: TRBJ2-7; D: NA; V: TRBV12-3/TRBV12-4; size: NA; CDR3: CASSFAQTYEQYF; DNA: TGTGCCAGCAGTTTCGCACAGACCTACGAGCAGTACTTC
J: TRBJ1-4; D: NA; V: TRBV28; size: few; CDR3: CASRPRDTNEKLFF; DNA: TGTGCCAGCAGGCCCCGGGACACCAATGAAAAACTGTTTTTT
J: TRBJ1-6; D: NA; V: TRBV9; size: NA; CDR3: CASSPHPGEGTSPLHF; DNA: TGTGCCAGCAGCCCCCACCCAGGGGAAGGTACGTCACCCCTCCACTTT
J: TRBJ2-3; D: NA; V: TRBV7-2; size: many; CDR3: CASSLNRDTQYF; DNA: TGTGCCAGCAGCTTAAACAGAGATACGCAGTATTTT
J: TRBJ1-3; D: NA; V: TRBV7-9; size: NA; CDR3: CASSSPSPGNTIYF; DNA: TGTGCCAGCAGCTCCCCCTCCCCTGGAAACACCATATATTTT
J: TRBJ1-3; D: NA; V: TRBV5-3; size: NA; CDR3: CASSLATVSSGNTIYF; DNA: TGTGCCAGCAGCTTGGCGACGGTTTCATCTGGAAACACCATATATTTT
J: TRBJ2-1; D: TRBD2; V: TRBV19; size: NA; CDR3: CASSIAGGGYNEQFF; DNA: TGTGCCAGTAGTATAGCGGGGGGGGGCTACAATGAGCAGTTCTTC
J: TRBJ1-2; D: NA; V: TRBV28; size: many; CDR3: CASSSEVYSKDGYTF; DNA: TGTGCCAGCAGCTCAGAGGTCTACAGTAAAGATGGCTACACCTTC